A single sample is the source of the 26 T cell receptor beta chains below, sequenced in a study of Ad26.COV2.S vaccination and SARS-CoV-2 variants. As for treatment: some 20 received Ad26.COV2.S at low or high dose, single or two shots; about 5 received placebo; per-sample allocation not given. Day 63 after the first injection of vaccine or placebo was the sampling time. Assay used: immunoSEQ multiplex PCR; TCRdb lists only in-frame clones, some missing. Counted here are over 400,000 clones, roughly 89% occurring once; the ten biggest clones make up approximately 2.5%. The sequenced sample was peripheral blood, obtained in a trial of Ad26.COV2.S vaccine versus placebo. The receptor set was obtained from a person between 18 and 59 years old who received the Ad26.COV2.S COVID-19 vaccine or a placebo.

The V call is TRBV7-2, the J call TRBJ2-7, with D maybe TRBD1 (7 bases). V lost 3 bases and J 2 bases, leaving 11 bases between the germline ends. CDR3 length: 14 residues. The germline V gene has CDR1 SGHTA and CDR2 FQGNSA. CDR3 residues: CASSLQGGPYEQYV. CDR3 nucleotide sequence: TGTGCCAGCAGCTTGCAGGGGGGCCCCTACGAGCAGTACGTC.

J is TRBJ1-1 and V is TRBV18, with 8 bases that match TRBD1. The CDR3 consists of 14 residues. The germline CDR1 and CDR2 sequences are KGHSH and LQKENI. The ends lost 6 bases at V and 6 bases at J; junction bases unmatched: 9. CDR3 nucleotide sequence: TGTGCCAGCTCTCCTACAGGGGGGGTGGCTGAAGCTTTCTTT. It codes for CASSPTGGVAEAFF.

This clone showed up just once. The chain uses TRBV5-4 and TRBJ2-5; D perhaps matches TRBD2 (6 bases). Germline CDR1 is SGHNT and CDR2 is YYREEE (reference sequence). The CDR3 runs to 15 residues. V shed 0 bases and J shed 7 bases, with 16 bases lying between them. The CDR3 DNA follows: TGTGCCAGCAGCTTGGATCTAGCCCCCGGGGGGACCCAGTACTTC. Translating gives CASSLDLAPGGTQYF.

J is TRBJ2-3 and V is TRBV18, with unresolved D. The CDR3 runs to 16 residues. CDR1 KGHSH and CDR2 LQKENI come from the germline V gene. Trimming cost V 6 bases and J 2 bases, with 18 bases left between them. CDR3 in amino acids: CASSLSPLMDTDTQYF. The CDR3, as DNA: TGTGCCAGCTCCCTTAGCCCACTGATGGACACAGATACGCAGTATTTT.

The gene calls are TRBV7-2 and TRBJ1-2; 9 positions match TRBD1. The CDR3 has 15 residues. The ends lost 0 bases at V and 10 bases at J; junction bases unmatched: 9. CDR1 and CDR2 (germline): SGHTA, FQGNSA. DNA of the CDR3: TGTGCCAGCAGCTTAGCCGGGACAGGGTATCAGGACTACACCTTC. This gives the protein CASSLAGTGYQDYTF.

The rearrangement joins TRBV4-3 to TRBJ2-7; the D is unclear. The V end was cut by 1 base, the J end by 1 base, with 8 bases between. The germline V gene has CDR1 LGHNA and CDR2 YSLEER. The CDR3 totals 14 residues. CDR3 sequence (DNA): TGCGCCAGCAGCCAAGGTGCGGAATCCTACGAGCAGTACTTC. Its translation: CASSQGAESYEQYF.

V usage is TRBV6-2 or TRBV6-3 and J usage is TRBJ2-7, with D maybe TRBD1 (6 bases). The V gene lost 5 bases and the J gene lost 6 bases, with 11 bases spanning the gap. This CDR3 is built from 12 residues. The germline V gene encodes CDR1 MNHEY and CDR2 SVGEGT. This CDR3 reads CASSTRTAEQYF. The DNA for the CDR3 is TGTGCCAGCAGTACGAGGACAGCCGAGCAGTACTTC.

The V call is TRBV19, the J call TRBJ1-1; TRBD1 agrees at 10 bases. The CDR3 spans 16 residues. V shed 7 bases and J 6 bases; nucleotides not matched to a gene: 14. Germline V gives CDR1 LNHDA, CDR2 SQIVND (reference sequence). Here the CDR3 DNA reads TGTGCCAGTACCAACCGGGACAGGGGTAAAACAGCTGAAGCTTTCTTT. As protein: CASTNRDRGKTAEAFF.

V is TRBV4-3 and J is TRBJ1-5, with TRBD1 matching 8 bases. Looked up from germline, CDR1 is LGHNA and CDR2 is YSLEER. There are 16 residues in the CDR3. The V and J ends lost 0 bases and 4 bases, in that order; junction bases with no gene match: 5. In DNA, the CDR3 is TGCGCCAGCAGCCAAGAGATGGACAGGGAAAATCAGCCCCAGCATTTT. Amino acids: CASSQEMDRENQPQHF.

The count of this clone is one. DNA for the CDR3: TGTGCCAGAACCCGACTAGATTGGTCCGGGGAGCTGTTTTTT. This encodes CARTRLDWSGELFF. The J gene is TRBJ2-2, the V gene TRBV18; a weak D match, TRBD2 (6 bases). The length of the CDR3 is 14 residues. Germline CDR1 is KGHSH and CDR2 is LQKENI. V gave up 9 bases and J gave up 6 bases, with 17 bases separating them.

The V and J genes are TRBV18 and TRBJ2-2; D is unresolved. The CDR3 length is 15 residues. Trimming removed 1 base at V and 0 bases at J, with 6 bases between. CDR1 KGHSH and CDR2 LQKENI come from the germline V gene. The CDR3 DNA sequence: TGTGCCAGCTCACCACAGGTTACGAACACCGGGGAGCTGTTTTTT. This encodes CASSPQVTNTGELFF.

The V call is TRBV28, the J call TRBJ1-2; D is unclear. Germline V gives CDR1 MDHEN, CDR2 SYDVKM. CDR3 length equals 13 residues. The ends were cut back, 3 bases at V and 4 bases at J, with 9 bases in the middle. The CDR3 sequence: CASSFPAIYGYTF. CDR3 bases: TGTGCCAGCAGTTTTCCGGCGATCTATGGCTACACCTTC.

The gene calls are TRBV5-5 and TRBJ1-1; possibly TRBD1 for D (6 bases). Trimming took 4 bases from V and 6 from J, leaving 25 bases between them. The germline V gene encodes CDR1 SGHKS and CDR2 YYEKEE (reference sequence). This CDR3 has 17 amino acids. The CDR3: CASSPRGGPAPRSEAFF. The CDR3 nucleotides read TGTGCCAGCAGCCCCAGAGGGGGGCCGGCCCCTAGGTCTGAAGCTTTCTTT.

V and J are TRBV5-1 and TRBJ2-3, with D possibly TRBD2 on 6 matching bases. CDR1 is SGHRS, CDR2 YFSETQ, per germline. CDR3 length: 11 residues. V gave up 5 bases and J gave up 6 bases, with 7 bases separating them. CDR3 in DNA: TGCGCCAGCAGGCTAGCGGATACGCAGTATTTT. It encodes CASRLADTQYF.

This sequence joins TRBV13 and TRBJ2-3; TRBD2 is a possible D gene (5 bases). The V gene lost 1 base and the J gene lost 2 bases, with 10 bases spanning the gap. Germline V gives CDR1 PRHDT, CDR2 FYEKMQ (reference sequence). The CDR3 extends over 15 amino acids. The DNA of the CDR3 is TGTGCCAGCAGCTTAGATCCGGGAATCACAGATACGCAGTATTTT. The encoded protein is CASSLDPGITDTQYF.

On this clone itself: The sample holds other DNA sequences that translate to the same CDR3. V gene TRBV5-1 combines with J gene TRBJ2-1; D unclear. The germline V gene has CDR1 SGHRS and CDR2 YFSETQ. The V and J ends lost 0 bases and 0 bases respectively, with 7 bases between them. The CDR3 sequence is 15 residues long. The CDR3 reads CASSLVASSYNEQFF. The CDR3 region has the DNA TGCGCCAGCAGCTTGGTAGCCAGCTCCTACAATGAGCAGTTCTTC.

The chain is built from TRBV4-3 and TRBJ2-2; a possible D gene is TRBD2 (6 bases). V lost 4 bases and J 0 bases, leaving 9 bases between the germline ends. Per germline, CDR1 LGHNA and CDR2 YSLEER. This CDR3 contains 15 residues. DNA of the CDR3: TGCGCCAGCAGCCTAGGGACTCCGAACACCGGGGAGCTGTTTTTT. Amino acids: CASSLGTPNTGELFF.

This clone was found once. The rearrangement joins TRBV9 to TRBJ1-1, with a tentative D call TRBD1 (5 bases). The CDR3 sequence is 13 residues long. V was cut by 4 bases and J by 6 bases, with 13 bases left in between. Germline V lookup: CDR1 SGDLS, CDR2 YYNGEE. The CDR3, as DNA: TGTGCCAGCAGCTCATTGGGACGGGCTGAAGCTTTCTTT. Protein sequence: CASSSLGRAEAFF.

The V gene is TRBV7-7, the J gene TRBJ2-5; 9 bases are a match to TRBD1. V was clipped by 5 bases and J by 3 bases; unmatched bases: 4. CDR1 is SSHAT and CDR2 is FNYEAQ in the germline V gene (reference sequence). This CDR3 region has 14 residues. This CDR3 reads CASSQTGGEETQYF. CDR3 nucleotide sequence: TGTGCCAGCAGCCAGACAGGGGGGGAAGAGACCCAGTACTTC.

V usage is TRBV4-3 and J usage is TRBJ2-1, with 9 positions matching TRBD2. The trim removed 4 bases at V and 10 bases at J, leaving 23 bases unmatched. There are 19 residues in the CDR3. Per the germline V gene, CDR1 is LGHNA and CDR2 is YSLEER. For the CDR3, the DNA is TGCGCCAGCAGCCGGCCGGGACTAGCAGGAAATAATGAGGGCGTAGAGCAGTTCTTC. Amino acid sequence: CASSRPGLAGNNEGVEQFF.

The chain recombines TRBV11-3 with TRBJ2-1, with 9 bases lining up with TRBD1. Germline CDR1 SGHNT, CDR2 YENEEA. This CDR3 has 16 residues. The J segment lost 1 base and the V segment lost 7 bases, leaving 8 bases of the junction unmatched. This chain's CDR3 is CASTGQGYGSYNEQFF. CDR3 nucleotide sequence: TGTGCCAGCACCGGACAGGGGTACGGATCCTACAATGAGCAGTTCTTC.

The rearrangement uses TRBV24-1 and TRBJ2-1; the match to TRBD2 covers 10 bases. The CDR3 sequence is 17 residues long. The V and J ends lost 3 bases and 1 base, in that order; junction bases with no gene match: 5. The germline V gene encodes CDR1 KGHDR and CDR2 SFDVKD. In nucleotides, the CDR3 is TGTGCCACCAGTGATAGGGTAGCGGGAGGTTCCTACAATGAGCAGTTCTTC. This translates into CATSDRVAGGSYNEQFF.

The V call is TRBV4-2, the J call TRBJ1-1; D ambiguous. Trimming pared 1 base from V and 5 bases from J, leaving 8 bases between. The CDR3 sequence is 13 residues long. Germline V gene sequence: CDR1 LGHNA, CDR2 YNFKEQ. The CDR3 is CASSQVQATEAFF. Here the CDR3 DNA reads TGTGCCAGCAGCCAAGTCCAGGCGACTGAAGCTTTCTTT.

The rearrangement links TRBV4-3 to TRBJ2-4, with 10 positions matching TRBD1. The J segment lost 0 bases and the V segment lost 0 bases, leaving 8 bases of the junction unmatched. This CDR3 is 19 amino acids long. The germline V gene has CDR1 LGHNA and CDR2 YSLEER. CDR3 sequence (DNA): TGCGCCAGCAGCCAAGATATCGGGACAGGGGAGTTAGCCAAAAACATTCAGTACTTC. Its protein product is CASSQDIGTGELAKNIQYF.

The rearrangement links TRBV3-1 (or the pseudogene TRBV3-2) to TRBJ2-5, with 10 bases identical to TRBD2. Germline V gene lookup returns CDR1 LGHDT and CDR2 YNNKEL (reference sequence). V lost 3 bases and J lost 5; bases outside the gene matches: 9. The CDR3 covers 16 residues. The CDR3 spells CASSHFLAGVGETQYF. CDR3 in DNA: TGTGCCAGCAGCCACTTCCTAGCGGGAGTCGGGGAGACCCAGTACTTC.

This chain connects TRBV6-6 to TRBJ1-1; unclear D gene. V was cut by 7 bases and J by 5 bases, with 5 bases left in between. Germline lookup yields CDR1 MNHNY and CDR2 SVGAGI (reference sequence). CDR3 size: 10 residues. DNA of the CDR3: TGTGCCAGCAAATATACTGAAGCTTTCTTT. Translated: CASKYTEAFF.